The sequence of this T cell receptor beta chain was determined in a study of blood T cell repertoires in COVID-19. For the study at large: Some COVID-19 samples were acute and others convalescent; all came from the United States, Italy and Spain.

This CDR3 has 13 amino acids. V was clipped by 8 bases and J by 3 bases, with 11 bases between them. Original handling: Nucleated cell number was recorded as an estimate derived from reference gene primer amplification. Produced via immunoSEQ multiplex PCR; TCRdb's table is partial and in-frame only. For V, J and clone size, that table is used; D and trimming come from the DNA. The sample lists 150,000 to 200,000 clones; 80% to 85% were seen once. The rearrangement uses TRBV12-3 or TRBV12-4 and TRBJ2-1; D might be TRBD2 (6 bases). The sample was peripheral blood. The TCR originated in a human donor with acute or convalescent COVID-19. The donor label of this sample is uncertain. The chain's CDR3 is CASGGSYYNEQFF. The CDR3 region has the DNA TGTGCCAGCGGGGGGTCCTACTACAATGAGCAGTTCTTC.